The 25 T cell receptor beta chains below were found in one sample sequenced in a study of T cell responses to AZD1222 COVID-19 vaccine. The assay was immunoSEQ multiplex PCR, and TCRdb's table has in-frame clones only and misses some. The table includes more than 65,000 clones, 70% to 85% detected once. The starting material was peripheral blood, obtained on day 0 of AZD1222 vaccination. These receptors originate from an adult in good health.

The rearrangement links TRBV7-6 to TRBJ1-4, with unresolved D. From germline, CDR1 is SGHVS and CDR2 FNYEAQ. V was trimmed by 2 bases and J by 3 bases, leaving 10 bases between them. This CDR3 region has 15 residues. The DNA of the CDR3 is TGTGCCAGCAGCTTATTTTCTGGAGCTAATGAAAAACTGTTTTTT. Protein product: CASSLFSGANEKLFF.

The chain carries TRBV15 and TRBJ2-4; 7 bases are shared with TRBD2. Trimming cost V 0 bases and J 0 bases; bases outside gene matches: 5. Germline V lookup: CDR1 LNHNV, CDR2 YYDKDF (reference sequence). This CDR3 has 17 amino acids. In DNA form, the CDR3 reads TGTGCCACCAGCAGAGATTTGGCTAGCGGAGCCAAAAACATTCAGTACTTC. Protein product: CATSRDLASGAKNIQYF.

The gene calls are TRBV28 and TRBJ1-2; 11 nucleotides line up with TRBD1. Trimming removed 6 bases from V and 1 base from J; junction bases left unmatched: 4. The CDR3 has 15 amino acids. Germline lookup yields CDR1 MDHEN and CDR2 SYDVKM. The DNA for the CDR3 is TGTGCCAGCAGCAGGGACAGGGGGTTTAACTATGGCTACACCTTC. It yields the protein CASSRDRGFNYGYTF.

The V call is TRBV30, the J call TRBJ1-5; 11 nucleotides align to TRBD1. The CDR3 runs to 13 residues. Trimming at V came to 7 bases and at J to 7 bases, leaving 6 bases not matched to a gene. Looked up from germline, CDR1 is GTSNPN and CDR2 is SVGIG (reference sequence). In DNA form, the CDR3 reads TGTGCCTACGGACAGGGGGCTGCGCAGCCCCAGCATTTT. As protein: CAYGQGAAQPQHF.

The rearrangement uses TRBV2 and TRBJ1-1; D gene unclear. The germline V gene has CDR1 SNHLY and CDR2 FYNNEI. The CDR3 has 14 residues. Trimming shortened V by 2 bases and J by 1 base, and 8 bases separated the two germline ends. As DNA, the CDR3 is TGTGCCAGCAGTGAAAAGATCAGGAACACTGAAGCTTTCTTT. As protein: CASSEKIRNTEAFF.

V and J are TRBV6-5 and TRBJ2-2; D may be TRBD1 (6 bases). This CDR3 contains 14 residues. The V and J ends lost 6 bases and 4 bases respectively, with 12 bases between them. The germline gives CDR1 MNHEY, CDR2 SVGAGI. Written as DNA, the CDR3 is TGTGCCAGCAGCAGGGGTCTCGGCACCGGGGAGCTGTTTTTT. Translating it yields CASSRGLGTGELFF.

The chain joins TRBV11-2 to TRBJ2-7; D could derive from TRBD1 or TRBD2 (5 bases each). The length of the CDR3 is 15 residues. The V gene's germline CDR1 is SGHAT and CDR2 FQNNGV. Between the trimmed V and J ends, which lost 5 bases and 3 bases, there was a span of 17 bases. Here the CDR3 DNA reads TGTGCCAGCAGCCCCATTCGGGGCGGACACTACGAGCAGTACTTC. This gives the protein CASSPIRGGHYEQYF.

The chain uses TRBV6-5 and TRBJ2-5, with D perhaps being TRBD1 or TRBD2 (7 bases each). CDR3 length equals 15 residues. Germline V gene sequence: CDR1 MNHEY, CDR2 SVGAGI. Trimming removed 2 bases from V and 3 bases from J, with 13 bases in between. The CDR3 DNA follows: TGTGCCAGCAGTTACATCAGGGGGGGAAAAGAGACCCAGTACTTC. Residues: CASSYIRGGKETQYF.

The rearrangement uses TRBV6-5 and TRBJ1-1, with 7 positions matching TRBD1. The germline CDR1 and CDR2 sequences are MNHEY and SVGAGI. The CDR3 spans 14 residues. V shed 5 bases, J shed 3 bases, and the junction held 6 bases outside the gene matches. The chain's CDR3 is CASSKDRPDTEAFF. As DNA, the CDR3 is TGTGCCAGCAGTAAGGACAGGCCCGACACTGAAGCTTTCTTT.

The chain recombines TRBV5-8 with TRBJ2-5, with D unclear. The CDR3 extends over 12 amino acids. Trimming left V 7 bases short and J 5 bases short, with 12 bases between. CDR1 is SGHTS, CDR2 YDEGEE, per germline. The CDR3 here is CASSLTLETQYF. CDR3 nucleotides: TGTGCCAGCTCATTAACCTTGGAGACCCAGTACTTC.

This clone was seen just once. The chain uses TRBV19 and TRBJ2-3, with D hard to call. The CDR3 runs 11 residues. From germline, CDR1 is LNHDA and CDR2 SQIVND (reference sequence). Trimming left V 9 bases short and J 6 bases short, with 10 bases between. CDR3 protein: CASKGVDTQYF. As DNA, the CDR3 is TGTGCCAGCAAAGGTGTGGATACGCAGTATTTT.

The chain couples TRBV5-6 to TRBJ1-1; a weak D match, TRBD1 (5 bases). Trimming removed 4 bases from V and 3 bases from J, with 13 bases in between. The CDR3 runs 14 residues. Germline V gene lookup returns CDR1 SGHDT and CDR2 YYEEEE. CDR3 in amino acids: CASSTRELDTEAFF. CDR3 sequence (DNA): TGTGCCAGCAGCACCAGGGAGTTGGACACTGAAGCTTTCTTT.

This rearrangement joins TRBV4-1 to TRBJ1-6; no clear D. The ends were cut back, 3 bases at V and 0 bases at J, with 12 bases in the middle. Germline loops: CDR1 MGHRA, CDR2 YSYEKL. This CDR3 has 17 residues. CDR3 DNA: TGCGCCAGCAGCCAGACCATAGGGAGCTCCTATAATTCACCCCTCCACTTT. It specifies CASSQTIGSSYNSPLHF.

V usage is TRBV5-1 and J usage is TRBJ2-2, with a weak D call TRBD2 (5 bases). This CDR3 comprises 15 residues. Germline CDR1 reads SGHRS; CDR2 reads YFSETQ. Between the trimmed V and J ends, which lost 4 bases and 5 bases, there was a span of 15 bases. The CDR3: CASSLSARRTGELFF. The CDR3, as DNA: TGCGCCAGCAGCCTTAGCGCCAGAAGGACCGGGGAGCTGTTTTTT.

This clone came up once. The rearrangement joins TRBV19 to TRBJ2-2; possibly TRBD1 for D (5 bases). In germline, CDR1 is LNHDA, CDR2 SQIVND (reference sequence). Trimming pared 5 bases from V and 5 bases from J, leaving 9 bases between. This CDR3 has 13 amino acids. As DNA, the CDR3 is TGTGCCAGTAGTCCAACAGGTACCGGGGAGCTGTTTTTT. Translating gives CASSPTGTGELFF. Combining the CDR3 with reference TRBV19 and TRBJ2-2 gives the whole variable domain DGGITQSPKYLFRKEGQNVTLSCEQNLNHDAMYWYRQDPGQGLRLIYYSQIVNDFQKGDIAEGYSVSREKKESFPLTVTSAQKNPTAFYLCASSPTGTGELFFGEGSRLTVL.

V gene TRBV6-6 combines with J gene TRBJ2-5; TRBD2 matches at 9 bases. J lost 3 bases, V lost 2 bases, and 4 bases had no gene match. The CDR3 contains 15 residues. The germline V gene has CDR1 MNHNY and CDR2 SVGAGI (reference sequence). CDR3 residues: CASSYGLAPEETQYF. The CDR3, as DNA: TGTGCCAGCAGTTACGGACTAGCGCCAGAAGAGACCCAGTACTTC.

The chain uses TRBV19 and TRBJ1-1, with D uncertain. The CDR3 extends over 13 amino acids. V dropped 6 bases and J dropped 1 base, with 9 bases sitting between them. Germline CDR1 reads LNHDA; CDR2 reads SQIVND (reference sequence). The CDR3 sequence is CASRRVENTEAFF. CDR3 nucleotides: TGTGCCAGTAGGCGGGTTGAGAACACTGAAGCTTTCTTT.

This chain uses TRBV7-9 with TRBJ2-1; 10 bases are shared with TRBD1. Losses at the gene ends were 4 bases for V and 4 bases for J; bases not matched to a gene: 13. Germline lookup yields CDR1 SEHNR and CDR2 FQNEAQ (reference sequence). The CDR3 runs to 18 residues. This CDR3 reads CASSSSPRTGGLYNEQFF. The CDR3 nucleotides are TGTGCCAGCAGCTCCTCGCCCCGGACAGGGGGATTGTACAATGAGCAGTTCTTC.

CDR3 amino acids: CASSEGRAAYNEQFF. The CDR3 DNA is TGCGCCAGCAGTGAAGGCAGGGCGGCCTACAATGAGCAGTTCTTC. The V gene is TRBV10-1, the J gene TRBJ2-1; D is perhaps TRBD1 (5 bases). V was pared by 3 bases and J by 2 bases, with 11 bases between. Germline V CDR1 and CDR2: WNHNN, SYGVQD (reference sequence). The CDR3 is 15 amino acids.

The V call is TRBV11-3, the J call TRBJ2-1; D is perhaps TRBD1 (5 bases). Trimming removed 3 bases at V and 9 bases at J, with 6 bases between. Germline V gene sequence: CDR1 SGHNT, CDR2 YENEEA. The CDR3 runs 11 residues. In DNA form, the CDR3 reads TGTGCCAGCAGCTTTAGGGGTGAGCAGTTCTTC. Protein sequence: CASSFRGEQFF. The full variable domain, rest sourced from reference TRBV11-3 and TRBJ2-1, is EAGVVQSPRYKIIEKKQPVAFWCNPISGHNTLYWYLQNLGQGPELLIRYENEEAVDDSQLPKDRFSAERLKGVDSTLKIQPAELGDSAVYLCASSFRGEQFFGPGTRLTVL.

V usage is TRBV6-2 or TRBV6-3 and J usage is TRBJ2-1; D perhaps matches TRBD2 (5 bases). Trimming removed 2 bases from V and 7 bases from J, with 9 bases in between. Per the germline V gene, CDR1 is MNHEY and CDR2 is SVGEGT. This CDR3 comprises 13 residues. In DNA form, the CDR3 reads TGTGCCAGCAGTTACGAAGCGGATAATGAGCAGTTCTTC. Its translation: CASSYEADNEQFF.

The V call is TRBV18, the J call TRBJ2-5, with D possibly matching TRBD1 (5 bases). V was clipped by 3 bases and J by 5 bases, with 13 bases between them. This CDR3 has 14 amino acids. The V gene's germline CDR1 is KGHSH and CDR2 LQKENI. The CDR3 nucleotides read TGTGCCAGCTCACCCGGACAACCTGTGGAGACCCAGTACTTC. The encoded protein is CASSPGQPVETQYF. The full variable domain, in which reference TRBV18 and TRBJ2-5 provide the parts outside the CDR3, is NAGVMQNPRHLVRRRGQEARLRCSPMKGHSHVYWYRQLPEEGLKFMVYLQKENIIDESGMPKERFSAEFPKEGPSILRIQQVVRGDSAAYFCASSPGQPVETQYFGPGTRLLVL.

The rearrangement joins TRBV10-3 to TRBJ2-3; 7 positions agree with TRBD1. The germline V gene encodes CDR1 ENHRY and CDR2 SYGVKD. After removal of 4 bases from V and 2 bases from J, the junction contained 12 bases not matched to a gene. The CDR3 is made up of 17 amino acids. The CDR3 DNA follows: TGTGCCATCAGTGGGGCCGACAGGGCCCTTACCACAGATACGCAGTATTTT. Encoded protein: CAISGADRALTTDTQYF.

The rearrangement uses TRBV3-1 (or the pseudogene TRBV3-2) and TRBJ2-1; 8 positions match TRBD2. Germline loops: CDR1 LGHDT, CDR2 YNNKEL (reference sequence). This CDR3 region has 15 residues. Trimming took 3 bases from V and 8 from J; bases not matched to a gene: 9. CDR3 sequence: CASSQRGADSHEQFF. The DNA of the CDR3 is TGTGCCAGCAGCCAGCGGGGGGCCGACAGCCATGAGCAGTTCTTC.

The chain is built from TRBV6-5 and TRBJ2-2; 9 nucleotides agree with TRBD1. The V gene end was trimmed by 6 bases and the J gene end by 7 bases; junction bases not matched to a gene: 3. This CDR3 has 13 amino acids. Germline V gene data show CDR1 as MNHEY and CDR2 as SVGAGI. The CDR3 spells CASSGQGIGELFF. The CDR3 DNA follows: TGTGCCAGCAGCGGACAGGGGATCGGGGAGCTGTTTTTT.